This TCR beta chain was obtained from a study of response to subunit inactivated influenza vaccine. This clonotype was seen only a few times. No antigen is known for it. J lost 5 bases, V lost 5 bases, and 12 bases had no gene match. This CDR3 contains 16 residues. CDR1 and CDR2 (germline): SGHTA, FQGNSA. Study-wide points: The study's authors posited that every seasonal influenza vaccination enlists few new T cells.

TCRdb used MiXCR to reprocess the RT-PCR reads, holding one entry per CDR3 protein. The sample yields about half a million distinct CDR3 sequences, roughly 11% seen once. The sequence derives from a man aged 50-60 years who received an inactivated influenza vaccine. The rearrangement uses TRBV7-2 and TRBJ2-1, with 7 nucleotides matching TRBD1. The sequenced sample was PBMCs from blood, obtained roughly 46 days after vaccination. CDR3 coding DNA: TGTGCCAGCAGCCAGGCCCCGACAGGGTACCACAATGAGCAGTTCTTC. Encoded protein: CASSQAPTGYHNEQFF. Supplemented by reference TRBV7-2 and TRBJ2-1, the full variable domain reads GAGVSQSPSNKVTEKGKDVELRCDPISGHTALYWYRQSLGQGLEFLIYFQGNSAPDKSGLPSDRFSAERTGGSVSTLTIQRTQQEDSAVYLCASSQAPTGYHNEQFFGPGTRLTVL.